This is a list of T cell receptor beta chains from one sample in a study of T-cell memory formation after mild COVID-19. TCRdb used MiXCR to reprocess the 5' RACE reads, holding one entry per CDR3 protein. The table records around 300,000 distinct CDR3 sequences, roughly 13% of them present only once. The sample comprised PBMCs or a T cell subset sorted from them (not recorded which). These receptors all come from a man aged 18 to 29 who had mild COVID-19 (a few samples of this study predate the infection). Cell type and time point are not known. Both conserved end residues are part of each CDR3. The D gene is left open where the match is weak.

d_call: -; v_call: TRBV28; cdr3_length: 15; cdr3_aa: CASSSWTVNYNEQFF
d_call: -; v_call: TRBV7-2; cdr3_length: 14; cdr3_aa: CASSPQGTQETQYF
d_call: TRBD2; v_call: TRBV2; cdr3_length: 15; cdr3_aa: CASRGVAGPQETQYF
d_call: TRBD2; v_call: TRBV5-1; cdr3_length: 15; cdr3_aa: CASSLSGGGTDTQYF
d_call: -; v_call: TRBV7-9; cdr3_length: 14; cdr3_aa: CASSLAWSGSGEYF
d_call: -; v_call: TRBV5-8; cdr3_length: 12; cdr3_aa: CASSRSADTQYF
d_call: TRBD1; v_call: TRBV20-1; cdr3_length: 15; cdr3_aa: CSADRTGVSNQPQHF
d_call: -; v_call: TRBV4-1; cdr3_length: 13; cdr3_aa: CASSHVGNSPLHF
d_call: TRBD1; v_call: TRBV5-4; cdr3_length: 15; cdr3_aa: CASSSQTGGRDIQYF
d_call: -; v_call: TRBV7-3; cdr3_length: 15; cdr3_aa: CASSPMGALTNEQFF
d_call: -; v_call: TRBV28; cdr3_length: 15; cdr3_aa: CASSTGTPFYYEQFF
d_call: -; v_call: TRBV5-1; cdr3_length: 13; cdr3_aa: CASSLFYQETQYF
d_call: TRBD1; v_call: TRBV6-2/TRBV6-3; cdr3_length: 17; cdr3_aa: CASGPSGTAFSGNTIYF
d_call: -; v_call: TRBV5-5; cdr3_length: 13; cdr3_aa: CASSFYVNEKLFF
d_call: -; v_call: TRBV7-2; cdr3_length: 15; cdr3_aa: CASSYNGRRTYEQYF
d_call: -; v_call: TRBV20-1; cdr3_length: 14; cdr3_aa: CSAIRQPGADTQYF
d_call: TRBD1; v_call: TRBV7-9; cdr3_length: 15; cdr3_aa: CASSSDRGDGNTIYF
d_call: -; v_call: TRBV7-3; cdr3_length: 17; cdr3_aa: CASSLTRRTEERGELFF
d_call: -; v_call: TRBV5-1; cdr3_length: 18; cdr3_aa: CASSRNPRDISGANVLTF
d_call: -; v_call: TRBV5-1; cdr3_length: 13; cdr3_aa: CASSLQHGYEQYF
d_call: -; v_call: TRBV20-1; cdr3_length: 12; cdr3_aa: CSAWLNTDTQYF
d_call: TRBD1; v_call: TRBV29-1; cdr3_length: 13; cdr3_aa: CSVWGQGGNEQYF
d_call: TRBD2; v_call: TRBV7-2; cdr3_length: 15; cdr3_aa: CASSFIAGPTDTQYF
d_call: -; v_call: TRBV15; cdr3_length: 12; cdr3_aa: CATSRAHNEQFF
d_call: -; v_call: TRBV2; cdr3_length: 13; cdr3_aa: CASSQGFNEKLFF
d_call: -; v_call: TRBV7-2; cdr3_length: 15; cdr3_aa: CASNSVGGPGETQYF
d_call: TRBD1; v_call: TRBV7-9; cdr3_length: 15; cdr3_aa: CASSFAGQGNTEAFF
d_call: -; v_call: TRBV25-1; cdr3_length: 13; cdr3_aa: CASRGGGYAPQHF
d_call: -; v_call: TRBV7-9; cdr3_length: 14; cdr3_aa: CASSARGATGELFF
d_call: -; v_call: TRBV5-4; cdr3_length: 13; cdr3_aa: CASSLPAQETQYF
d_call: -; v_call: TRBV3-1; cdr3_length: 14; cdr3_aa: CASSQGLVGTEAFF
d_call: -; v_call: TRBV7-6; cdr3_length: 14; cdr3_aa: CASSLEGQAEKLFF
d_call: TRBD1; v_call: TRBV9; cdr3_length: 15; cdr3_aa: CASSRQGAGINEQFF
d_call: TRBD2; v_call: TRBV5-1; cdr3_length: 14; cdr3_aa: CASSSGLAVETQYF
d_call: TRBD2; v_call: TRBV7-2; cdr3_length: 16; cdr3_aa: CASTTLSRGGRETQYF
d_call: -; v_call: TRBV3-1; cdr3_length: 14; cdr3_aa: CASSQAGRDSPLHF
d_call: TRBD2; v_call: TRBV7-9; cdr3_length: 14; cdr3_aa: CASVKRGRTDTQYF
d_call: -; v_call: TRBV29-1; cdr3_length: 11; cdr3_aa: CSAAEVYEQYF
d_call: -; v_call: TRBV10-3; cdr3_length: 16; cdr3_aa: CAISESVDKLTDTQYF
d_call: TRBD1; v_call: TRBV5-4; cdr3_length: 14; cdr3_aa: CASSLQGASYGYTF
d_call: -; v_call: TRBV7-9; cdr3_length: 15; cdr3_aa: CASSQRPTGSYEQYF
d_call: -; v_call: TRBV2; cdr3_length: 16; cdr3_aa: CASSRAPGTPDYGYTF
d_call: -; v_call: TRBV5-1; cdr3_length: 14; cdr3_aa: CASSSGTLDTEAFF
d_call: TRBD2; v_call: TRBV20-1; cdr3_length: 15; cdr3_aa: CSGLATIGYGETQYF
d_call: -; v_call: TRBV12-3/TRBV12-4; cdr3_length: 14; cdr3_aa: CASTLTTYTDTQYF
d_call: -; v_call: TRBV5-1; cdr3_length: 14; cdr3_aa: CASSYSSPWGEQFF
d_call: -; v_call: TRBV19; cdr3_length: 18; cdr3_aa: CASSPWVGRGPLNTEAFF
d_call: -; v_call: TRBV5-1; cdr3_length: 12; cdr3_aa: CASRDNQETQYF
d_call: -; v_call: TRBV19; cdr3_length: 15; cdr3_aa: CASSPTSLITGELFF
d_call: -; v_call: TRBV27; cdr3_length: 17; cdr3_aa: CASSLFPGPSGANVLTF
d_call: TRBD2; v_call: TRBV20-1; cdr3_length: 15; cdr3_aa: CSASVAGGEQETQYF
d_call: -; v_call: TRBV28; cdr3_length: 15; cdr3_aa: CASSLGGGKTDTQYF
d_call: -; v_call: TRBV7-2; cdr3_length: 18; cdr3_aa: CASSPRWTVSGFGGKLFF
d_call: -; v_call: TRBV18; cdr3_length: 16; cdr3_aa: CASSPGGGRMNTEAFF
d_call: TRBD1; v_call: TRBV6-5; cdr3_length: 21; cdr3_aa: CASSLTSPGQGRGWTNYGYTF
d_call: -; v_call: TRBV30; cdr3_length: 14; cdr3_aa: CAWSWSGGNQPQHF
d_call: -; v_call: TRBV7-6; cdr3_length: 14; cdr3_aa: CASNRGIGYNEQFF
d_call: TRBD2; v_call: TRBV4-1; cdr3_length: 15; cdr3_aa: CASSQGGLARDTQYF
d_call: TRBD2; v_call: TRBV5-1; cdr3_length: 17; cdr3_aa: CASSLGMTSGGRDTQYF